Listed below are T cell receptor beta chains from one sample, sequenced in a study of cytomegalovirus exposure and HLA in healthy donors. TCRdb keeps only in-frame clones here, not all; method: immunoSEQ multiplex PCR. The sample has 98,000 or so clones; under 85% are singletons. The sequenced material came from PBMCs. The receptors stem from a man aged 40-49 years in good health and CMV-seronegative. Both conserved end residues are part of each CDR3. The D gene is left open where the match is weak. A clone size is listed for some rows: how often the clone was seen (once, few, many), or a class if it is expanded.

. | . | TRBJ2-1 | TRBV6-1 | TGTGCCAGCAGTGTAGGGGGTTTCGTCGAGCAGTTCTTC | CASSVGGFVEQFF
TRBD2 | . | TRBJ2-3 | TRBV2 | TGTGCCAGCAGCCTTATGGGGCTAGCGGGTTTTACGCAGTATTTT | CASSLMGLAGFTQYF
TRBD1 | . | TRBJ1-3 | TRBV28 | TGTGCCAGCAGGATTCAGGGGGCAGGCCCCAGGACTGGAAACACCATATATTTT | CASRIQGAGPRTGNTIYF
TRBD1 | . | TRBJ1-5 | TRBV5-4 | TGTGCCAGCAGCTTGCGGTTAGGGTCAGGGGGAGATTTAAGCAATCAGCCCCAGCATTTT | CASSLRLGSGGDLSNQPQHF
. | . | TRBJ1-6 | TRBV7-9 | TGTGCCAGCAGCTTAGGGGCGGGATGGGAACCCCTCCACTTT | CASSLGAGWEPLHF
. | . | TRBJ1-6 | TRBV30 | TGTGCCTGGAGTGAAGCGGGGAGTTACAGTAACTCCTATAATTCACCCCTCCACTTT | CAWSEAGSYSNSYNSPLHF
. | . | TRBJ2-7 | TRBV6-5 | TGTGCCAGCAGTTACCCCGGCGGGGGCGCTGAGCAGTACTTC | CASSYPGGGAEQYF
TRBD1 | . | TRBJ1-5 | TRBV28 | TGTGCCAGCACCCCAGGGGACAGGGGAACTCAGCCCCAGCATTTT | CASTPGDRGTQPQHF
TRBD1 | . | TRBJ1-2 | TRBV9 | TGTGCCAGCAGCCCCGGACAGGGGGCGGACTATGGCTACACCTTC | CASSPGQGADYGYTF
TRBD2 | . | TRBJ2-7 | TRBV28 | TGTGCCAGCAGCCCCTCGAGTGGGGGACTATACTACGAGCAGTACTTC | CASSPSSGGLYYEQYF
. | . | TRBJ2-7 | TRBV7-8 | TGTGCCAGCAGCTCCCCCCCCGGCGAGCAGTACTTC | CASSSPPGEQYF
TRBD2 | . | TRBJ2-3 | TRBV4-3 | TGCGCCAGCAGCCATTCCCAGGGAGGGACAGATACGCAGTATTTT | CASSHSQGGTDTQYF
. | . | TRBJ1-2 | TRBV10-3 | TGTGCCATCAGTGAGCTTCAAGCGGGCTATGGCTACACCTTC | CAISELQAGYGYTF
. | . | TRBJ2-3 | TRBV18 | TGTGCCAGCTCACTAGCGGTTACAGATACGCAGTATTTT | CASSLAVTDTQYF
. | . | TRBJ2-7 | TRBV27 | TGTGCCAGCATGGGGCCGGTCTCCTACGAGCAGTACTTC | CASMGPVSYEQYF
. | . | TRBJ1-2 | TRBV7-2 | TGTGCCAGCAGCTTGGGGGGGCATTCTGGCTACACCTTC | CASSLGGHSGYTF
TRBD1 | once | TRBJ1-6 | TRBV4-2 | TGTGCCAGCAGCCGGACAGGACCAAATTCACCCCTCCACTTT | CASSRTGPNSPLHF
. | . | TRBJ2-7 | TRBV7-4 | TGTGCCACTGGGGCGTTTTACGAGCAGTACTTC | CATGAFYEQYF
TRBD1 | once | TRBJ1-5 | TRBV18 | TGTGCCAGCTCGCCGGGACAGGGTTCATTTAGCAATCAGCCCCAGCATTTT | CASSPGQGSFSNQPQHF
. | . | TRBJ2-5 | TRBV6-6 | TGTGCCAGCAGTTACCGGACAGCTAAGGAGACCCAGTACTTC | CASSYRTAKETQYF
TRBD2 | . | TRBJ2-7 | TRBV7-2 | TGTGCCAGCAGCTCTCTAGCGGGGGGGCCGTGGGAGCAGTACTTC | CASSSLAGGPWEQYF
TRBD1 | . | TRBJ1-5 | TRBV28 | TGTGCCAGCAGTAACTACAGGGGACAGCCCCAGCATTTT | CASSNYRGQPQHF
TRBD1 | . | TRBJ1-5 | TRBV28 | TGTGCCAGCAGTACGGGACAGGAGTATCAGCCCCAGCATTTT | CASSTGQEYQPQHF
. | . | TRBJ2-2 | TRBV5-1 | TGCGCCAGCAGCTTGTCGAGGGGACTTCAGGTCGGGGAGCTGTTTTTT | CASSLSRGLQVGELFF
TRBD1 | . | TRBJ1-4 | TRBV10-3 | TGTGCCATCAGTGATCGGACAGGGGGTGGTAGTTCTAATGAAAAACTGTTTTTT | CAISDRTGGGSSNEKLFF
. | . | TRBJ1-1 | TRBV9 | TGTGCCAGCAGCGTAGCTACCGGGGTCGGCACTGAAGCTTTCTTT | CASSVATGVGTEAFF
. | . | TRBJ1-2 | TRBV9 | TGTGCCAGCAGCGAAGGAGTAACCCGCTATGGCTACACCTTC | CASSEGVTRYGYTF
. | . | TRBJ1-2 | TRBV19 | TGTGCCAGTATTGGGAGAAAGGATAACTATGGCTACACCTTC | CASIGRKDNYGYTF
TRBD2 | . | TRBJ2-1 | TRBV6-5 | TGTGCCAGCAGCCGGAGCGGGGCCTCCTACAATGAGCAGTTCTTC | CASSRSGASYNEQFF
TRBD2 | once | TRBJ2-5 | TRBV29-1 | TGCAGCGTTGCTTTACGGGGGAGGGCAGAGACCCAGTACTTC | CSVALRGRAETQYF
. | . | TRBJ2-7 | TRBV27 | TGTGCCAGCAGTTTAGCGGTGGGGGGCGAGCAGTACTTC | CASSLAVGGEQYF
. | once | TRBJ1-5 | TRBV4-1 | TGCGCCAGCAGCCTTCAGACAGGAGACCTGCCCCAGCATTTT | CASSLQTGDLPQHF
TRBD1 | . | TRBJ2-3 | TRBV5-1 | TGCGCCAGCAGCTTGGAGGACAGGGGATCAGATACGCAGTATTTT | CASSLEDRGSDTQYF
. | . | TRBJ1-1 | TRBV7-9 | TGTTCCAGCAGCCCGAGACTCGGGGAAGCTTTCTTT | CSSSPRLGEAFF
TRBD1 | . | TRBJ2-7 | TRBV19 | TGTGCCAGTAGTGGACAGGGGGGGCTATCCTACGAGCAGTACTTC | CASSGQGGLSYEQYF
. | . | TRBJ2-3 | TRBV18 | TGTGCCAGCTCACCACCAGCAGGGGCGGGAGATACGCAGTATTTT | CASSPPAGAGDTQYF
TRBD2 | . | TRBJ2-7 | TRBV28 | TGTGCCAGCATCACGTGGCGAGATGGCGGGAGCTCCTACGAGCAGTACTTC | CASITWRDGGSSYEQYF
. | . | TRBJ2-5 | TRBV20-1 | TGCAGTGCTAGAGATCGTCCGACGGGGTACTTC | CSARDRPTGYF
TRBD2 | . | TRBJ2-3 | TRBV11-3 | TGTGCCAGCAGCTACGGACTAGCGGGTTGCACAGATACGCAGTATTTT | CASSYGLAGCTDTQYF
. | . | TRBJ1-1 | TRBV5-4 | TGTGCCAGCAGCTTGCCAGGGGCGGTCGACACTGAAGCTTTCTTT | CASSLPGAVDTEAFF
. | . | TRBJ1-1 | TRBV11-3 | TGTGCCAGCAGCTCTCACGGGAGGACTGAAGCTTTCTTT | CASSSHGRTEAFF
TRBD1 | few | TRBJ2-2 | TRBV5-6 | TGTGCCAGCAGCTCATCCGGGACAGGGGTCGCCGGGGAGCTGTTTTTT | CASSSSGTGVAGELFF
. | few | TRBJ2-7 | TRBV28 | TGTGCCAGCAGCACAACAAGCTACGAGCAGTACTTC | CASSTTSYEQYF
. | . | TRBJ2-1 | TRBV7-2 | TGTGCCAGCAGCCCCAAATTTAGGGGCAGGGATGAGCAGTTCTTC | CASSPKFRGRDEQFF